This is a list of T cell receptor beta chains from one sample in a study of blood T cell repertoires in COVID-19. The data were produced by immunoSEQ multiplex PCR, yet TCRdb's version contains in-frame clones alone and is incomplete. In the table there are tens of thousands of clones, 70% to 90% of which are singletons. Source material: peripheral blood. The receptors derive from a man between 50 and 59 years old with COVID-19, enrolled during active disease. Each CDR3 is given with its conserved first and last residue. D genes are given only for firm matches. Clone sizes are given selectively: once, few, many, or a class where the clone is expanded.

V gene,D gene,J gene,clone size,CDR3 DNA,CDR3 protein
TRBV5-1,TRBD1,TRBJ1-2,-,TGCGCCAGCAGCTTGGGGAACGTACAGGGGATGTCCTATGGCTACACCTTC,CASSLGNVQGMSYGYTF
TRBV5-1,-,TRBJ2-3,-,TGCGCCAGCAGCTTGGGGGGCGCGTTCGGTGGTACGCAGTATTTT,CASSLGGAFGGTQYF
TRBV5-1,TRBD1,TRBJ2-2,once,TGCGCCAGCAGTCCTCAGGGGGCAAGTACCGGGGAGCTGTTTTTT,CASSPQGASTGELFF
TRBV18,-,TRBJ2-5,-,TGTGCCAGCTCACTTTCGGAGACCCAGTACTTC,CASSLSETQYF
TRBV6-2/TRBV6-3,-,TRBJ1-1,-,TGTGCCAGCAGTCTAGGACATAACACTGAAGCTTTCTTT,CASSLGHNTEAFF
TRBV6-4,TRBD1,TRBJ2-1,-,TGTGCCAGCAGTGACTCCGGGACAGGGTTCGGTGAGCAGTTCTTC,CASSDSGTGFGEQFF
TRBV6-1,-,TRBJ2-7,-,TGTGCCAGCAGTGAACGGTATTACGAGCAGTACTTC,CASSERYYEQYF
TRBV10-1,-,TRBJ2-1,-,TGCGCCAGCAGCCCCGAGGATCGGGAGTTGATAGATGAGCAGTTCTTC,CASSPEDRELIDEQFF
TRBV7-9,TRBD1,TRBJ1-1,-,TGTGCCAGCAGCTCCCTGGGACAGATGAACACTGAAGCTTTCTTT,CASSSLGQMNTEAFF
TRBV19,-,TRBJ1-3,-,TGTGCCAGTAGTATGACAGGTCATGGAAACACCATATATTTT,CASSMTGHGNTIYF
TRBV19,-,TRBJ1-1,-,TGTGCCAGTTCAGAAGGTGGGCTCACTGAAGCTTTCTTT,CASSEGGLTEAFF
TRBV6-6,-,TRBJ2-7,-,TGTGCCAGCAGTTCGTACATCTACGAGCAGTACTTC,CASSSYIYEQYF
TRBV6-2/TRBV6-3,-,TRBJ1-5,-,TGTGCCAGCAGGCCTATAGTAAATCAGCCCCAGCATTTT,CASRPIVNQPQHF
TRBV11-2,TRBD1,TRBJ1-6,few,TGTGCCAGCAGCCTAGGACAGGGGACAATTAACTCACCCCTCCACTTT,CASSLGQGTINSPLHF
TRBV6-5,TRBD1,TRBJ1-3,-,TGTGCCAGCAGGAGACAGGGAGTTGGAAACACCATATATTTT,CASRRQGVGNTIYF
TRBV7-8,-,TRBJ2-2,-,TGTGCCAGCAGCCCCCGGACAGAGGACACCGGGGAGCTGTTTTTT,CASSPRTEDTGELFF
TRBV11-2,-,TRBJ1-6,-,TGTGCCAGCAGCTTAGGGCTTGGAGGTAATTCACCCCTCCACTTT,CASSLGLGGNSPLHF
TRBV28,TRBD1,TRBJ1-1,-,TGTGCCAGTTCAGGGGGTTCTGAAGCTTTCTTT,CASSGGSEAFF
TRBV24-1,-,TRBJ1-1,-,TGTGCCACCAGTGTCGGAGGCCAAGCTTTCTTT,CATSVGGQAFF
TRBV7-2,-,TRBJ1-5,-,TGTGCCAGCAGCTTAGACAGGGTTCAGCCCCAGCATTTT,CASSLDRVQPQHF
TRBV11-3,TRBD1,TRBJ2-2,-,TGTGCCAGCAGCCCAGGACAGGGTCAAACCGGGGAGCTGTTTTTT,CASSPGQGQTGELFF
TRBV19,TRBD1,TRBJ1-1,-,TGTGCCAGTAGTCCCCCGGGACAGTTGAACACTGAAGCTTTCTTT,CASSPPGQLNTEAFF
TRBV10-3,-,TRBJ1-1,few,TGTGCCATCAGTGAGTCGGGGGCGCATAACACTGAAGCTTTCTTT,CAISESGAHNTEAFF
TRBV7-3,TRBD1,TRBJ2-7,-,TGTGCCAGCAGCTTAACCGGGGACAGGGCAACCTACGAGCAGTACTTC,CASSLTGDRATYEQYF
TRBV9,-,TRBJ2-3,-,TGTGCCAGCAGCTTCGGTGGGGCGACGCAGTATTTT,CASSFGGATQYF
TRBV28,-,TRBJ1-4,-,TGTGCCAGCGGACCCCAGGGATTCGCTGGTGAAAAACTGTTTTTT,CASGPQGFAGEKLFF
TRBV29-1,-,TRBJ2-3,once,TGCAGCGTGGGAGCCCGGACTTCCACAGATACGCAGTATTTT,CSVGARTSTDTQYF
TRBV6-6,TRBD1,TRBJ1-2,-,TGTGCCAGCAGACGACAGGGCTCGGATTTGAACTATGGCTACACCTTC,CASRRQGSDLNYGYTF
TRBV11-2,TRBD1,TRBJ2-5,-,TGTGCCAGCAGCTTACGAAACAGGGGAGCGGAGACCCAGTACTTC,CASSLRNRGAETQYF
TRBV28,-,TRBJ1-4,-,TGTGCCAGCAGGCCCCTCGGGGGAAGGGCTAATGAAAAACTGTTTTTT,CASRPLGGRANEKLFF
TRBV3-1/TRBV3-2,TRBD1,TRBJ2-1,-,TGTGCCAGCAGCCCGCAAGGACAGGGGTCCTACAATGAGCAGTTCTTC,CASSPQGQGSYNEQFF
TRBV24-1,-,TRBJ1-5,-,TGTGCCACCAGTGATTCGGCTCTAGGGCCCCAGCATTTT,CATSDSALGPQHF
TRBV7-3,TRBD1,TRBJ2-3,-,TGTGCCAGCAGCCCTCAGGGGGCAGATACGCAGTATTTT,CASSPQGADTQYF
TRBV7-3,-,TRBJ2-6,few,TGTGCCAGCAGCCGTAGGTCAGGGGCTGGGGCCAACGTCCTGACTTTC,CASSRRSGAGANVLTF
TRBV7-2,-,TRBJ2-5,-,TGTGCCAGCACCCCCCAGGTGCTGGAGACCCAGTACTTC,CASTPQVLETQYF
TRBV27,TRBD1,TRBJ1-1,-,TGTGCCAGCAGTTTATATAGGACAGGGAACACTGAAGCTTTCTTT,CASSLYRTGNTEAFF